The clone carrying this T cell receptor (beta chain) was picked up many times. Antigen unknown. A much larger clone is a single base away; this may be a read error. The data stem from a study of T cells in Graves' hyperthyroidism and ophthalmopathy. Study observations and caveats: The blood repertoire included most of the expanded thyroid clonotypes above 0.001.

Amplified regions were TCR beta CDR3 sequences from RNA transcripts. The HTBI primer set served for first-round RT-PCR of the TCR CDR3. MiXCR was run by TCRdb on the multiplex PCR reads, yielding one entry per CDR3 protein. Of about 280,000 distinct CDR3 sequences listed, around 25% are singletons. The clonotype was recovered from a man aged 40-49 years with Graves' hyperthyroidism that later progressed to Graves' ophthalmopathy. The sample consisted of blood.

For the CDR3, the DNA is TGTGCCAGCAGTTTTCACAGGGCGCAGGACTACACCTTC. Translating gives CASSFHRAQDYTF. This chain uses TRBV27 with TRBJ1-2; possibly TRBD1 for D (6 bases). Trimming took off 3 bases at V and 10 bases at J, with 15 bases between the two ends. The CDR3 length is 13 residues. Germline CDR1 and CDR2: MNHEY and SMNVEV (reference sequence).